These 26 T cell receptor beta chains share one sample of origin, sequenced in a study of spatial heterogeneity in lung cancer (dated by TCRdb to between 2018 and 2021). Receptors were amplified or captured by 5' RACE. Reads for this sample came from a NextSeq 500. The raw public reads went through TCRdb reprocessing: fastp at Q25, MiXCR clone calling, in-frame beta chains kept. Identical CDR3 protein sequences are pooled into one entry, listed with their most common genes and DNA. Across this sample there are about 110,000 distinct CDR3 sequences, with approximately 11% seen only once. Clones ranked in the top ten supply 20% to 25% of the sample. The time point label, as the study defines it: blood at routine non-recurrence follow-up after resection. The starting material was PBMCs, obtained at follow-up. The receptors here all came from a female donor with early-stage non-small cell lung cancer.

This clonotype has at least ten counts. The V gene is TRBV7-9, the J gene TRBJ2-3; tentative D call: TRBD2 (6 bases). Germline V lookup: CDR1 SEHNR, CDR2 FQNEAQ (reference sequence). The CDR3 runs to 16 residues. The germline V and J ends were trimmed by 1 base and 4 bases, with 15 bases remaining between them. CDR3 sequence reads: CASSLGPGTRADTQYF. The CDR3 coding sequence is TGTGCCAGCAGCTTAGGGCCGGGGACTCGGGCAGATACGCAGTATTTT.

This clonotype has just a few counts. V gene TRBV7-2 combines with J gene TRBJ2-3; tentative D call: TRBD1 (6 bases). V shed 5 bases and J shed 6 bases, with 15 bases lying between them. CDR1 SGHTA and CDR2 FQGNSA come from the germline V gene. This CDR3 contains 14 residues. The DNA of the CDR3 is TGTGCCAGCAGCCAGCGACAGGAGGTGGATACGCAGTATTTT. This translates into CASSQRQEVDTQYF.

This clonotype was found many times. This chain joins TRBV20-1 and TRBJ2-7, with D perhaps matching TRBD2 (6 bases). The CDR3 is 14 residues long. The ends were cut back, 0 bases at V and 0 bases at J, with 9 bases in the middle. The germline gives CDR1 DFQATT, CDR2 SNEGSKA (reference sequence). The CDR3 DNA reads TGCAGTGCTAGAGATGCAGCGGGCTCCTACGAGCAGTACTTC. This translates into CSARDAAGSYEQYF.

This clonotype has more than one count but fewer than ten. The gene calls are TRBV7-8 and TRBJ1-4; a weak D match, TRBD1 (5 bases). This CDR3 has 15 residues. Germline V gives CDR1 SGHVS, CDR2 FQNEAQ. Deletions cut 1 base from V and 7 bases from J, with 13 bases between. CDR3 coding DNA: TGTGCCAGCAGCTTAGAGGGGTTATTGGGTGAAAAACTGTTTTTT. This sequence encodes CASSLEGLLGEKLFF.

This clonotype was recorded a few times. This chain connects TRBV7-9 to TRBJ2-5, with 9 nucleotides matching TRBD2. Germline trimming cut 2 bases from V and 6 bases from J; bases unmatched to any gene: 13. In germline, CDR1 is SEHNR, CDR2 FQNEAQ (reference sequence). CDR3 length: 17 amino acids. The chain's CDR3 is CASSLKPEAGGRKTQYF. Here the CDR3 DNA reads TGTGCCAGCAGCTTAAAGCCTGAGGCGGGAGGGAGGAAGACCCAGTACTTC.

The rearrangement uses TRBV20-1 and TRBJ2-3; 11 bases align to TRBD2. CDR1 is DFQATT and CDR2 is SNEGSKA in the germline V gene (reference sequence). There are 15 residues in the CDR3. Trimming at V came to 5 bases and at J to 3 bases, leaving 7 bases not matched to a gene. CDR3 sequence: CSAPRASGRTDTQYF. In DNA form, the CDR3 reads TGCAGTGCTCCGAGGGCTAGCGGGAGGACAGATACGCAGTATTTT.

This clonotype was observed a few times. The chain carries TRBV10-2 and TRBJ2-2; D may be TRBD2 (6 bases). CDR1 is WSHSY and CDR2 is SAAADI in the germline V gene. The CDR3 sequence is 14 residues long. V was shortened by 7 bases and J by 9 bases, with 18 bases between the two germline ends. The CDR3 DNA follows: TGCGCCAGCAAGGATGGTAGCGGCGCGAGGGAGCTGTTTTTT. Translating gives CASKDGSGARELFF.

The J gene is TRBJ2-7, the V gene TRBV20-1, with TRBD2 identical over 10 bases. V was clipped by 7 bases and J by 5 bases; unmatched bases: 5. The CDR3 covers 12 residues. The germline V gene encodes CDR1 DFQATT and CDR2 SNEGSKA (reference sequence). The CDR3 sequence: CSVPGLANEQYF. In DNA, the CDR3 is TGCAGTGTCCCGGGACTAGCGAACGAGCAGTACTTC.

J is TRBJ1-1 and V is TRBV3-1; TRBD1 matches 7 bases. The CDR3 loop spans 15 amino acids. CDR1 and CDR2 (germline): LGHDT, YNNKEL (reference sequence). V gave up 4 bases and J gave up 4 bases; unmatched junction bases: 9. CDR3 bases: TGTGCCAGCAGCCTTAACGGGGCAGGGGGCACTGAAGCTTTCTTT. It is translated as CASSLNGAGGTEAFF.

This clonotype was observed a handful of times. This chain uses TRBV7-9 with TRBJ2-6; no clear D gene. V gave up 10 bases and J gave up 0 bases, with 10 bases separating them. Per the germline V gene, CDR1 is SEHNR and CDR2 is FQNEAQ (reference sequence). This CDR3 has 14 residues. CDR3 amino acids: CATLYYSGANVLTF. In DNA form, the CDR3 reads TGTGCCACTCTGTACTACTCTGGGGCCAACGTCCTGACTTTC.

This clonotype turned up a few times. The rearrangement links TRBV5-1 to TRBJ2-1; 12 bases match TRBD2. The germline CDR1 and CDR2 sequences are SGHRS and YFSETQ. The CDR3 contains 16 residues. Trimming at V came to 5 bases and at J to 8 bases, leaving 11 bases not matched to a gene. The CDR3 here is CASSLPSTSGSYEQFF. DNA of the CDR3: TGCGCCAGCAGTCTCCCCTCGACTAGCGGGAGCTATGAGCAGTTCTTC.

The chain has TRBV20-1 and TRBJ1-4, with TRBD1 matching over 7 bases. This CDR3 region has 14 residues. Germline CDR1 DFQATT, CDR2 SNEGSKA (reference sequence). V trimming: 4 bases; J trimming: 1 base; junction bases outside the gene matches: 3. CDR3 amino acids: CSATQGGTNEKLFF. DNA of the CDR3: TGCAGTGCTACCCAGGGGGGAACTAATGAAAAACTGTTTTTT.

This clonotype was recorded a few times. This chain links TRBV5-1 with TRBJ2-7, with D possibly being TRBD2 (6 bases). The CDR3 sequence is 14 residues long. Germline CDR1 is SGHRS and CDR2 is YFSETQ. V was trimmed by 2 bases and J by 1 base, leaving 10 bases between them. This CDR3 is CASSFWRESYEQYF. The CDR3 bases are TGCGCCAGCAGCTTCTGGAGGGAATCCTACGAGCAGTACTTC.

This clonotype was seen many times. The chain carries TRBV6-1 and TRBJ1-5, with 7 bases lining up with TRBD1. J was trimmed by 1 base and V by 1 base; bases with no gene match: 13. The length of the CDR3 is 19 residues. Germline CDR1 MNHNS, CDR2 SASEGT. The CDR3 is CASSEVRQGRLLSNQPQHF. CDR3 DNA sequence: TGTGCCAGCAGTGAAGTTCGACAGGGCCGTCTTTTGAGCAATCAGCCCCAGCATTTT.

This clonotype was picked up many times. This chain links TRBV15 with TRBJ2-1; D gene ambiguous. This CDR3 is 16 amino acids long. From germline, CDR1 is LNHNV and CDR2 YYDKDF (reference sequence). Between the trimmed V and J ends, which lost 3 bases and 3 bases, there was a span of 15 bases. CDR3: CATSSFGRSRYNEQFF. The CDR3, as DNA: TGTGCCACCAGCAGCTTTGGAAGATCCCGCTACAATGAGCAGTTCTTC.

The chain combines TRBV27 with TRBJ2-1, with no clear D. This CDR3 spans 13 amino acids. Germline values: CDR1 MNHEY, CDR2 SMNVEV (reference sequence). The germline V and J ends were trimmed by 4 bases and 3 bases, with 7 bases remaining between them. The CDR3 coding sequence is TGTGCCAGCAGTTCGGATTACTACAATGAGCAGTTCTTC. It encodes CASSSDYYNEQFF.

The chain combines TRBV4-1 with TRBJ2-3, with 12 bases lining up with TRBD2. Germline V gives CDR1 MGHRA, CDR2 YSYEKL. The ends lost 0 bases at V and 7 bases at J; junction bases unmatched: 8. The length of the CDR3 is 17 residues. The CDR3 is CASSQDRTSGVMYTQYF. DNA of the CDR3: TGCGCCAGCAGCCAAGATCGGACTAGCGGGGTTATGTATACGCAGTATTTT.

CDR3 sequence (DNA): TGTGCCAGCAGCGCTAGCGGCTACGAGCAGTACGTC. It codes for CASSASGYEQYV. The V call is TRBV6-2 or TRBV6-3, the J call TRBJ2-7, with TRBD2 identical over 7 bases. V shed 6 bases and J 3 bases; nucleotides not matched to a gene: 2. Per the germline V gene, CDR1 is MNHEY and CDR2 is SVGEGT. This CDR3 has 12 amino acids.

Comment on this clonotype: Just one base apart from a much larger clone, this may be a read error. The chain couples TRBV20-1 to TRBJ2-3; D remains unclear. Germline V gives CDR1 DFQATT, CDR2 SNEGSKA (reference sequence). The CDR3 is made up of 14 amino acids. V was shortened by 3 bases and J by 5 bases, with 15 bases between the two germline ends. The CDR3 DNA reads as TGCAGTGCTAGGGACGGCGAATTTAGAGATACGCAGTATTTT. It translates to CSARDGEFRDTQYF.

J is TRBJ2-7 and V is TRBV20-1, with a tentative D call TRBD1 (7 bases). V was clipped by 1 base and J by 12 bases, with 19 bases between them. Germline CDR1 and CDR2: DFQATT and SNEGSKA (reference sequence). The length of the CDR3 is 13 residues. CDR3 sequence (DNA): TGCAGTGCTAGAGCTGCGGGACAGCCATTGACGTACTTC. This gives the protein CSARAAGQPLTYF.

This clonotype has at least ten counts. The rearrangement joins TRBV24-1 to TRBJ1-2; 9 bases agree with TRBD1. Germline lookup yields CDR1 KGHDR and CDR2 SFDVKD. The CDR3 sequence is 17 residues long. The ends lost 1 base at V and 8 bases at J; junction bases unmatched: 13. CDR3 region: CATSDFGTGSRFSGYTF. DNA of the CDR3: TGTGCCACCAGTGATTTCGGGACAGGGAGTCGATTTAGCGGCTACACCTTC.

The chain links TRBV12-3 or TRBV12-4 to TRBJ2-5, with a possible D match to TRBD1 (7 bases). This CDR3 is built from 16 residues. The V end was cut by 3 bases, the J end by 0 bases, with 14 bases between. CDR3 residues: CASSLWGGTDQETQYF. As DNA, the CDR3 is TGTGCCAGCAGTTTGTGGGGCGGGACAGACCAAGAGACCCAGTACTTC.

This clonotype was counted many times. The chain carries TRBV29-1 and TRBJ2-1, with 15 bases lining up with TRBD2. From germline, CDR1 is SQVTM and CDR2 ANQGSEA. The V and J ends lost 7 bases and 3 bases, in that order; junction bases with no gene match: 7. This CDR3 has 16 amino acids. CDR3 region: CSAGGTSGRIYNEQFF. The CDR3 DNA reads as TGCAGCGCTGGAGGGACTAGCGGGAGGATCTACAATGAGCAGTTCTTC.

J is TRBJ1-6 and V is TRBV7-9; D is unclear. The CDR3 has 16 amino acids. Germline lookup yields CDR1 SEHNR and CDR2 FQNEAQ (reference sequence). Trimming removed 4 bases at V and 0 bases at J, with 10 bases between. DNA for the CDR3: TGTGCCAGCAGCTATCAGGTTGGCTCCTATAATTCACCCCTCCACTTT. Translating gives CASSYQVGSYNSPLHF.

This clonotype was seen only a few times. CDR3 in amino acids: CASSPLQGNEKLFF. The DNA of the CDR3 is TGTGCCAGCTCACCATTGCAGGGCAATGAAAAACTGTTTTTT. The chain employs TRBV18 and TRBJ1-4, with D tentatively TRBD1 (5 bases). Trimming cost V 2 bases and J 5 bases, with 9 bases left between them. The CDR3 is 14 amino acids. Germline V lookup: CDR1 KGHSH, CDR2 LQKENI.

The sample holds a few counts of this clonotype. CDR3 sequence reads: CASSPSGRQDTEAFF. The CDR3, as DNA: TGTGCCAGCAGTCCTTCAGGGAGGCAGGACACTGAAGCTTTCTTT. V is TRBV12-3 or TRBV12-4 and J is TRBJ1-1; tentatively, D is TRBD1 (5 bases). This CDR3 spans 15 amino acids. Between the trimmed V and J ends, which lost 5 bases and 3 bases, there was a span of 16 bases.